This T cell receptor (beta chain) originates from a study of neurological immune-mediated disorders (dated by TCRdb to the late 2010s). At the level of the whole study: The study compared peripheral blood TCR-beta repertoires of HTLV-I-associated myelopathy (HAM/TSP) patients, multiple sclerosis patients and healthy controls using UMI-based sequencing. Alongside PBMC samples, the set of some 97 TCR-beta libraries contained longitudinal samples, technical triplicates, and paired CD4+ and CD8+ T-cell subsets that had been sorted. Of the 60 to 70 subjects in the cohort, approximately 15 were HAM/TSP patients, some 35 were multiple sclerosis patients, and 20 were healthy controls.

cDNA was synthesized by template-switch 5'RACE using a primer carrying a 10-nucleotide random unique molecular identifier by which each TCR transcript was tagged. Each sequencing run produced over 170 million TCR-beta sequences covering 15-18 subjects. The RNeasy kit was used for extraction of total RNA. The KAPA Real-time Library Amplification kit was used to amplify TCR-beta VDJ regions with primers targeting the TCR constant region and the 5'RACE anchor. A first PCR added sample indexes and Illumina adaptors, and a second PCR then raised library yield. After Ampure bead purification, the TCR product of roughly 650 bp was size-selected on a 2% E-gel SizeSelection system. Before pooling, libraries had their quality checked on a Bioanalyzer, their concentration measured with Qubit, and their quantity determined with the Kapa Library Quantification kit. Paired-end 2 x 150 bp sequencing of the libraries was performed on an Illumina HiSeq 2500. To increase sequence diversity, about 25-30% phiX was spiked into each library pool. Turning to the authors' computational methods: Quality-filtered reads were processed with the UMI-based MiGEC pipeline, and over 85% of raw TCR sequences were removed by the MiGEC pipeline during error correction. VDJ genes were aligned to IMGT germline references, and each clonotype was defined by a unique CDR3 amino acid sequence together with V-J genes. VDJtools evaluated clonal expansion, Shannon diversity and CDR3 relatedness (CalcPairwiseDistances, ClusterSamples); CLCbio workbench built phylogenetic trees. Clones with at least 8 unique UMIs were defined as expanded, with this threshold being based on coefficient-of-variation modelling across technical triplicates. TCRdb took the public reads, trimmed them with fastp at Q25, ran MiXCR for clone calling and kept in-frame beta chains. Rows merge per CDR3 protein into single entries with the most common DNA and genes. The V and J calls here are based on TCRdb, not the publication. In this sample the table shows some 24,000 distinct CDR3 sequences, around 15% of which occur a single time. Of the sample, around 16% is held by the ten largest clones.

V loses 0 bases, J loses 5 bases, and the germline ends lie 2 bases apart. Including cysteine and phenylalanine, the CDR3 has 11 amino acids. Only CDR3 DNA remains: 33 bases, in frame from the first base. The CDR1 and CDR2 encoded by the germline V gene (reference sequence) are SGHKS and YYEKEE. Here is what the overall study found, with its caveats: TCR clonal expansion was greatest in HAM/TSP patients and smallest in MS patients, who ranked below even healthy controls. Across subjects, expanded clones never shared an identical CDR3 amino acid sequence, which suggests that the TCR-beta repertoires in every group were private.

This clonotype was seen at least ten times. Which antigen it targets is not known. Base-call qualities are not available, and no considerably larger clone is one nucleotide away. For unsorted PBMC libraries, 2 million PBMCs were used after storage in RNAlater at -80 degrees C until RNA extraction. Peripheral blood was subjected to Ficoll-Hypaque density gradient centrifugation to isolate PBMCs, which were then cryopreserved in liquid nitrogen. The V and J genes are TRBV5-5 and TRBJ1-2; confidence is insufficient to name the D gene. This receptor was obtained from a middle-aged woman with HTLV-1-associated myelopathy (HAM/TSP). The sequenced sample consisted of PBMCs. At the DNA level, the sequence is TGTGCCAGCAGCTTGGAGTATGGCTACACCTTC. This gives the protein CASSLEYGYTF.